This T cell receptor (beta chain) is drawn from a study of cytomegalovirus exposure and HLA in healthy donors. Findings and limits, study-wide: Earlier analysis found most TCR beta V segments productive about 90% or about 30% of the time.

Participants comprised healthy donors of bone marrow. Per germline, CDR1 ENHRY and CDR2 SYGVKD. The V gene lost 4 bases and the J gene lost 0 bases, with 12 bases spanning the gap. The CDR3 contains 15 residues. The PCR ran on 60 Vbeta and 13 Jbeta primers. Using immunoSEQ multiplex PCR, the repertoire was profiled, and TCRdb retains in-frame clones only, with some absent. The sample lists some 200,000 clones, roughly a tenth seen once, with roughly 1.4% in the top ten. This clone was observed a few times. Its antigen remains unidentified. The sequence derives from a woman in her 30s in good health and CMV-seropositive. This chain links TRBV10-3 with TRBJ1-1, with a possible D match to TRBD1 (5 bases). Specimen: PBMCs. CDR3 DNA: TGTGCCATCAGTGGGAGGGGATCGGTGAACACTGAAGCTTTCTTT. This sequence encodes CAISGRGSVNTEAFF.